This T cell receptor (beta chain) was identified during a study of long-term antiretroviral therapy in people with HIV. This was the immunoSEQ v3.0 assay at survey level. Sequencing was performed with immunoSEQ multiplex PCR; in TCRdb, only in-frame clones are kept and a portion is missing. The sample has thousands of clones; over 70% are singletons. HIV-positive participants were all treated in the United States. About this clone itself: Its antigen is currently unknown.

The CDR3 runs to 16 residues. Germline V CDR1 and CDR2: MNHEY, SMNVEV (reference sequence). V trimming: 5 bases; J trimming: 9 bases; junction bases outside the gene matches: 11. Regarding the study as a whole: Information on adherence, resistance and therapy changes was unavailable. Pre-ART clonal expansion yielded clones that dominated the repertoire at all time points.

This TCR came from a middle-aged man with HIV. The chain uses TRBV27 and TRBJ2-1, with TRBD1 identical over 12 bases. Sequenced material: unsorted PBMCs, taken 2.6 years before starting antiretroviral therapy. CDR3 sequence: CASSPLGGQGAGEQFF. The DNA for the CDR3 is TGTGCCAGCAGTCCCCTCGGGGGACAGGGGGCGGGTGAGCAGTTCTTC.